This T cell receptor (beta chain) was obtained from a study of T-cell reconstitution after alpha-beta-depleted transplantation in children. Regarding the study as a whole: Counts and diversity of T cells one year after transplant came mostly from newly produced T cells.

A library of TCRbeta sequences, prepared with unique molecular identifiers, was generated. TCRdb passed the PCR reads through MiXCR, listing each CDR3 protein once. The sample carries 240,000 or so distinct CDR3 sequences, roughly 7.7% recorded once. The CDR3 is 16 residues long. With 3 bases clipped from V and 6 bases from J, the junction kept 11 bases outside the gene matches. Germline CDR1 is SGHDT and CDR2 is YYEEEE. This clonotype was recorded many times. Its target is unknown. The sequence was obtained from a male patient younger than 18 who had a stem cell transplant for acute lymphoblastic leukemia, so the T cells may come from the graft donor. The sequencing used PBMCs, mostly from graft donor cells, collected 180 days after TCRalphabeta/CD19-depleted stem cell transplant. This chain uses TRBV5-6 with TRBJ2-1; the match to TRBD2 covers 8 bases. The CDR3 protein is CASSSGPGLVFNEQFF. The CDR3 nucleotides are TGTGCCAGCAGCTCGGGTCCGGGACTAGTTTTCAATGAGCAGTTCTTC.